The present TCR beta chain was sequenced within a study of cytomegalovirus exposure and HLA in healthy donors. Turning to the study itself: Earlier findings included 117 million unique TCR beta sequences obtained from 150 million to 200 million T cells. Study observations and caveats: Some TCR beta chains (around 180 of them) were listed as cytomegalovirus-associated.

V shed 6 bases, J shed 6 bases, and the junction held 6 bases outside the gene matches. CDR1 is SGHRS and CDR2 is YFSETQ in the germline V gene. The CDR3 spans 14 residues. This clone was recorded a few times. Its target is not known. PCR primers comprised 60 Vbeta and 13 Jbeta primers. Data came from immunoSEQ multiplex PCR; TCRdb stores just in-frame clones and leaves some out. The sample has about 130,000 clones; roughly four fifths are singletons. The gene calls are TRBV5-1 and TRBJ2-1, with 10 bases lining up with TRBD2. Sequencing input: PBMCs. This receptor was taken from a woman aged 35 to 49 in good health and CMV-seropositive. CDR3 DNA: TGCGCCAGCATGAAGACTAGCGGGTCCAATGAGCAGTTCTTC. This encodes CASMKTSGSNEQFF.